The 30 T cell receptor beta chains below were found in one sample sequenced in a study of control samples from healthy donors and cancer patients. Produced via immunoSEQ multiplex PCR; TCRdb's table is partial and in-frame only. The profile shows more than 100,000 clones, around nine tenths of them singletons. Sequences were obtained from PBMCs. Receptor source: a man aged 50 to 60 with head and neck cancer.

The rearrangement links TRBV6-6 to TRBJ2-2; D is uncertain. Germline V CDR1 and CDR2: MNHNY, SVGAGI (reference sequence). The CDR3 is 13 residues long. Between the trimmed V and J ends, which lost 2 bases and 4 bases, there was a span of 5 bases. CDR3 coding DNA: TGTGCCAGCAGTTACATGGCCACCGGGGAGCTGTTTTTT. Protein product: CASSYMATGELFF.

This chain links TRBV5-6 with TRBJ2-7; 7 nucleotides align to TRBD2. The V and J ends lost 6 bases and 2 bases, in that order; junction bases with no gene match: 11. The CDR3 is made up of 15 amino acids. Germline CDR1 is SGHDT and CDR2 is YYEEEE. Here the CDR3 reads CASNVKYRGAYEQYF. The CDR3 nucleotides are TGTGCCAGCAACGTGAAGTACCGGGGGGCCTACGAGCAGTACTTC.

The table lists this clone with a count of one. The rearrangement links TRBV6-1 to TRBJ1-5, with a possible D match to TRBD1 (5 bases). Germline V gene lookup returns CDR1 MNHNS and CDR2 SASEGT. This CDR3 is 17 amino acids long. V lost 2 bases to trimming and J lost 4 bases, with 18 bases between them. The CDR3 sequence: CASSERRGGISNQPQHF. The CDR3 DNA is TGTGCCAGCAGTGAAAGGAGGGGAGGGATTTCGAATCAGCCCCAGCATTTT.

V is TRBV24-1 and J is TRBJ2-2; tentative D call: TRBD2 (5 bases). Trimming left V 4 bases short and J 2 bases short, with 10 bases between. Germline CDR1 KGHDR, CDR2 SFDVKD. CDR3 length equals 15 residues. The DNA of the CDR3 is TGTGCCACCAGTGACGACTACACCAACACCGGGGAGCTGTTTTTT. Its protein product is CATSDDYTNTGELFF.

This rearrangement joins TRBV12-5 to TRBJ1-1; D call uncertain. The germline V and J ends were trimmed by 7 bases and 3 bases, with 18 bases remaining between them. In germline, CDR1 is LGHNT, CDR2 FRNRAP. This CDR3 comprises 15 residues. The CDR3 DNA reads TGTGCTAGTGTCGTTCTTAACACGACGGACACTGAAGCTTTCTTT. It codes for CASVVLNTTDTEAFF.

This clone was picked up one time. The rearrangement joins TRBV6-4 to TRBJ1-2; maybe TRBD1 (6 bases). Germline V gene sequence: CDR1 MRHNA, CDR2 SNTAGT. Trimming left V 6 bases short and J 7 bases short, with 9 bases between. The CDR3 contains 11 residues. CDR3 sequence (DNA): TGTGCCAGCAGGGGGGGCTCTGGCTACACCTTC. It is translated as CASRGGSGYTF.

In this sample, this clone turned up once. The V and J genes are TRBV28 and TRBJ1-2; D is unclear. The CDR3 totals 12 residues. V was shortened by 6 bases and J by 4 bases, with 9 bases between the two germline ends. Per the germline V gene, CDR1 is MDHEN and CDR2 is SYDVKM. As DNA, the CDR3 is TGTGCCAGCAGGCAGACTTTCTATGGCTACACCTTC. Protein: CASRQTFYGYTF.

V is TRBV11-2 and J is TRBJ2-1, with D tentatively TRBD2 (6 bases). Germline V gene lookup returns CDR1 SGHAT and CDR2 FQNNGV. The CDR3 runs to 15 residues. V was trimmed by 0 bases and J by 5 bases, leaving 11 bases between them. The CDR3 reads CASSLEGLANNEQFF. CDR3 bases: TGTGCCAGCAGCTTAGAGGGACTGGCTAACAATGAGCAGTTCTTC.

V and J are TRBV13 and TRBJ2-2; 7 bases match TRBD2. The junction had 18 bases not matched to a gene; V was cut back by 4 bases and J by 7 bases. This CDR3 is built from 18 residues. Germline assignment: CDR1 PRHDT and CDR2 FYEKMQ (reference sequence). This CDR3 is CASSSAGWGGSRDGELFF. In DNA, the CDR3 is TGTGCCAGCAGCTCCGCCGGATGGGGCGGGAGTCGGGACGGGGAGCTGTTTTTT.

V is TRBV11-2 and J is TRBJ2-5; a possible D gene is TRBD2 (7 bases). V was trimmed by 8 bases and J by 1 base, leaving 17 bases between them. Germline V gene lookup returns CDR1 SGHAT and CDR2 FQNNGV. The CDR3 sequence is 15 residues long. The CDR3 loop reads CASLFWGGPQETQYF. DNA for the CDR3: TGTGCCAGCCTTTTTTGGGGGGGCCCCCAAGAGACCCAGTACTTC. Full variable domain (missing parts from reference TRBV11-2 and TRBJ2-5): EAGVAQSPRYKIIEKRQSVAFWCNPISGHATLYWYQQILGQGPKLLIQFQNNGVVDDSQLPKDRFSAERLKGVDSTLKIQPAKLEDSAVYLCASLFWGGPQETQYFGPGTRLLVL.

The chain has TRBV7-9 and TRBJ2-1, with TRBD1 identical over 9 bases. With V trimmed by 5 bases and J by 6 bases, 8 bases remained unmatched. The CDR3 spans 15 residues. Germline CDR1 SEHNR, CDR2 FQNEAQ (reference sequence). The CDR3 coding sequence is TGTGCCAGCAGCACTCCGGGACAGGGCTCCAATGAGCAGTTCTTC. Amino acid sequence: CASSTPGQGSNEQFF.

This chain links TRBV2 with TRBJ1-6, with 10 bases matching TRBD1. CDR3 length: 14 residues. With 6 bases clipped from V and 10 bases from J, the junction kept 6 bases outside the gene matches. Germline CDR1 and CDR2: SNHLY and FYNNEI. The CDR3, as DNA: TGTGCCAGCAGAGGGACAGGGGAGGGCTCACCCCTCCACTTT. The encoded protein is CASRGTGEGSPLHF. Full variable domain (outside the CDR3, taken from reference TRBV2 and TRBJ1-6): EPEVTQTPSHQVTQMGQEVILRCVPISNHLYFYWYRQILGQKVEFLVSFYNNEISEKSEIFDDQFSVERPDGSNFTLKIRSTKLEDSAMYFCASRGTGEGSPLHFGNGTRLTVT.

V gene TRBV27 combines with J gene TRBJ2-7; possible D gene TRBD2, 6 bases. V gave up 6 bases and J gave up 2 bases, with 14 bases separating them. Germline V gene data show CDR1 as MNHEY and CDR2 as SMNVEV (reference sequence). The CDR3 length is 14 residues. The CDR3 reads CASREREFAYEQYF. The CDR3 DNA follows: TGTGCCAGCAGAGAACGGGAGTTTGCCTACGAGCAGTACTTC.

The chain combines TRBV7-9 with TRBJ1-2, with 7 bases identical to TRBD1. CDR1 SEHNR and CDR2 FQNEAQ come from the germline V gene (reference sequence). CDR3 size: 14 residues. Trimming removed 5 bases from V and 4 bases from J; junction bases left unmatched: 7. The CDR3 region has the DNA TGTGCCAGCAGCATGAGGGACAGCCCCTATGGCTACACCTTC. This sequence encodes CASSMRDSPYGYTF.

The chain has TRBV28 and TRBJ1-5; 8 nucleotides align to TRBD1. The CDR3 loop spans 16 amino acids. Germline CDR1 is MDHEN and CDR2 is SYDVKM. The V segment lost 1 base and the J segment 3 bases; nucleotides outside the gene matches: 5. This CDR3 reads CASSLYRDRNNQPQHF. CDR3 in DNA: TGTGCCAGCAGTTTATATCGGGACAGGAACAATCAGCCCCAGCATTTT.

The chain combines TRBV28 with TRBJ1-2; D may be TRBD1 (5 bases). Germline values: CDR1 MDHEN, CDR2 SYDVKM. Deletions cut 3 bases from V and 4 bases from J, with 12 bases between. The CDR3 is made up of 14 amino acids. CDR3 in amino acids: CASSFGGSFYGYTF. The CDR3 DNA reads as TGTGCCAGCAGTTTTGGGGGGTCTTTCTATGGCTACACCTTC.

The table lists this clone with a few counts. The genes are TRBV7-2 and TRBJ1-5; 8 bases are a match to TRBD1. CDR1 and CDR2 from the germline V gene are SGHTA and FQGNSA. The length of the CDR3 is 14 residues. Germline trimming cut 3 bases from V and 2 bases from J; bases unmatched to any gene: 0. CDR3 residues: CASSLDRGNQPQHF. The CDR3 region has the DNA TGTGCCAGCAGCTTGGACAGGGGCAATCAGCCCCAGCATTTT.

The DNA of the CDR3 is TGTGCCAGCAGCGGGACAGTGTTGGCCGGGGAGCTGTTTTTT. It codes for CASSGTVLAGELFF. The chain carries TRBV7-2 and TRBJ2-2; 7 bases are a match to TRBD1. CDR1 is SGHTA and CDR2 is FQGNSA in the germline V gene. The ends lost 5 bases at V and 6 bases at J; junction bases unmatched: 6. This CDR3 contains 14 residues.

The genes are TRBV3-1 (or the pseudogene TRBV3-2) and TRBJ2-7; D gene ambiguous. CDR3 length: 12 amino acids. Germline loops: CDR1 LGHDT, CDR2 YNNKEL (reference sequence). V was clipped by 3 bases and J by 2 bases, with 5 bases between them. In DNA, the CDR3 is TGTGCCAGCAGCCAGATAGCCTACGAGCAGTACTTC. It codes for CASSQIAYEQYF.

This clone was observed once. V gene TRBV19 combines with J gene TRBJ2-1; D gene unclear. V was pared by 5 bases and J by 7 bases, with 9 bases between. Germline values: CDR1 LNHDA, CDR2 SQIVND (reference sequence). There are 12 residues in the CDR3. The CDR3 coding sequence is TGTGCCAGTAGTGTAAACCTTAATGAGCAGTTCTTC. Protein: CASSVNLNEQFF. The whole variable domain, remainder taken from reference TRBV19 and TRBJ2-1, is DGGITQSPKYLFRKEGQNVTLSCEQNLNHDAMYWYRQDPGQGLRLIYYSQIVNDFQKGDIAEGYSVSREKKESFPLTVTSAQKNPTAFYLCASSVNLNEQFFGPGTRLTVL.

A few counts support this clone. The chain has TRBV6-1 and TRBJ1-1; no clear D. Germline assignment: CDR1 MNHNS and CDR2 SASEGT. Trimming pared 2 bases from V and 0 bases from J, leaving 16 bases between. The length of the CDR3 is 17 residues. The CDR3 region is CASSESRALHMNTEAFF. DNA of the CDR3: TGTGCCAGCAGTGAAAGTCGAGCCCTACACATGAACACTGAAGCTTTCTTT.

V is TRBV11-2 and J is TRBJ1-1; the D is unclear. Germline V gene lookup returns CDR1 SGHAT and CDR2 FQNNGV. Between the trimmed V and J ends, which lost 1 base and 3 bases, there was a span of 12 bases. The CDR3 runs to 15 residues. The CDR3 nucleotides read TGTGCCAGCAGCTTAGGAGGCCTCGGGGACACTGAAGCTTTCTTT. Translated: CASSLGGLGDTEAFF.

This clone has just one count. The rearrangement links TRBV6-5 to TRBJ2-3, with no clear D. This CDR3 comprises 15 residues. Germline CDR1 reads MNHEY; CDR2 reads SVGAGI. Trimming stripped 6 bases from V and 3 bases from J, with 16 bases between. The CDR3 nucleotides are TGTGCCAGCAGACGCAATCGGGCGTTGACAGATACGCAGTATTTT. It codes for CASRRNRALTDTQYF.

The genes are TRBV10-2 and TRBJ2-7; TRBD2 agrees at 11 bases. Germline V CDR1 and CDR2: WSHSY, SAAADI. Trimming at V came to 0 bases and at J to 0 bases, leaving 10 bases not matched to a gene. The CDR3 totals 19 residues. CDR3 protein: CASSESGASGGPSSYEQYF. CDR3 nucleotides: TGCGCCAGCAGTGAGTCGGGGGCTAGCGGGGGGCCGAGCTCCTACGAGCAGTACTTC.

V and J are TRBV5-4 and TRBJ2-2; 10 nucleotides agree with TRBD2. CDR3 length equals 19 residues. CDR1 is SGHNT, CDR2 YYREEE, per germline (reference sequence). After removal of 1 base from V and 5 bases from J, the junction contained 14 bases not matched to a gene. The CDR3 region has the DNA TGTGCCAGCAGCTTGTCGGTTGCTAGCGGGAGACGAAGGACCGGGGAGCTGTTTTTT. Its translation is CASSLSVASGRRRTGELFF.

The chain uses TRBV4-1 and TRBJ1-2, with 8 positions matching TRBD1. The germline gives CDR1 MGHRA, CDR2 YSYEKL. The length of the CDR3 is 19 residues. The trim removed 1 base at V and 7 bases at J, leaving 20 bases unmatched. CDR3 coding DNA: TGCGCCAGCAGCCAAGGAACCAGTGGGCACAGGGGGAGGGTGGCTGGCTACACCTTC. It codes for CASSQGTSGHRGRVAGYTF.

This clone was observed a single time. V usage is TRBV27 and J usage is TRBJ1-1, with D uncertain. Trimming shortened V by 8 bases and J by 7 bases, and 17 bases separated the two germline ends. The CDR3 consists of 13 residues. Per germline, CDR1 MNHEY and CDR2 SMNVEV (reference sequence). CDR3 amino acids: CASRRHTVNEAFF. The CDR3 DNA reads as TGTGCCAGCCGCCGCCATACAGTGAATGAAGCTTTCTTT.

This clone was recorded only once. The CDR3 bases are TGTGCCAGTACCTCGACAGGGGGAACAGATACGCAGTATTTT. It encodes CASTSTGGTDTQYF. The chain employs TRBV19 and TRBJ2-3, with 9 bases that match TRBD1. CDR1 and CDR2 from the germline V gene are LNHDA and SQIVND (reference sequence). V shed 7 bases, J shed 3 bases, and the junction held 5 bases outside the gene matches. CDR3 length equals 14 residues.

The V and J genes are TRBV6-5 and TRBJ2-7; 10 nucleotides agree with TRBD2. Germline CDR1 and CDR2: MNHEY and SVGAGI. V dropped 2 bases and J dropped 2; count of bases not matched to a gene: 3. The CDR3 is made up of 15 amino acids. The CDR3 region is CASSYPGLAAYEQYF. As DNA, the CDR3 is TGTGCCAGCAGTTACCCCGGACTAGCGGCCTACGAGCAGTACTTC.

This chain uses TRBV24-1 with TRBJ2-5; 9 nucleotides line up with TRBD2. There are 16 residues in the CDR3. The germline V gene has CDR1 KGHDR and CDR2 SFDVKD. V shed 2 bases and J 4 bases; nucleotides not matched to a gene: 7. The CDR3 sequence: CATSDSPSTSGETQYF. For the CDR3, the DNA is TGTGCCACCAGTGATTCCCCCTCGACTAGCGGAGAGACCCAGTACTTC.